These 12 T cell receptor beta chains were sequenced from one sample in a study of blood T cell repertoires in COVID-19. The method was immunoSEQ multiplex PCR; TCRdb's version includes in-frame clones alone and lacks a portion of them. Of approximately 130,000 clones in the sample, about four fifths are singletons; the top ten hold about 12%. Material: peripheral blood. All receptors derive from a human donor in a cohort sampled during active COVID-19.

V and J are TRBV29-1 and TRBJ2-3; 11 positions agree with TRBD2. Trimming removed 0 bases from V and 3 bases from J; junction bases left unmatched: 5. The V gene's germline CDR1 is SQVTM and CDR2 ANQGSEA. CDR3 length equals 16 residues. The CDR3 spells CSVEDLGLAGTDTQYF. The CDR3 DNA reads as TGCAGCGTTGAAGATTTAGGACTAGCGGGTACAGATACGCAGTATTTT.

V and J are TRBV4-2 and TRBJ2-3; D call uncertain. CDR1 is LGHNA, CDR2 YNFKEQ, per germline. This CDR3 has 18 residues. V was clipped by 1 base and J by 2 bases, with 19 bases between them. CDR3 region: CASSQAFPENAITDTQYF. In nucleotides, the CDR3 is TGTGCCAGCAGCCAAGCCTTCCCCGAGAACGCTATCACAGATACGCAGTATTTT.

This clone was observed a few times. CDR3 region: CASRDNLNTEAFF. CDR3 DNA sequence: TGCGCCAGCAGGGACAACTTGAACACTGAAGCTTTCTTT. The chain is built from TRBV5-1 and TRBJ1-1, with a weak D call TRBD1 (5 bases). Germline lookup yields CDR1 SGHRS and CDR2 YFSETQ. The CDR3 runs to 13 residues. V lost 5 bases to trimming and J lost 0 bases, with 8 bases between them. The full variable domain, in which reference TRBV5-1 and TRBJ1-1 provide the parts outside the CDR3, is KAGVTQTPRYLIKTRGQQVTLSCSPISGHRSVSWYQQTPGQGLQFLFEYFSETQRNKGNFPGRFSGRQFSNSRSEMNVSTLELGDSALYLCASRDNLNTEAFFGQGTRLTVV.

The V and J genes are TRBV7-8 and TRBJ2-7; 12 bases are shared with TRBD1. CDR3 length: 15 amino acids. V trimming: 3 bases; J trimming: 6 bases; junction bases outside the gene matches: 6. The germline V gene has CDR1 SGHVS and CDR2 FQNEAQ. CDR3 protein: CASSFRDRGLTEQYF. The CDR3 region has the DNA TGTGCCAGCAGCTTCCGGGACAGGGGGCTCACCGAGCAGTACTTC.

V usage is TRBV18 and J usage is TRBJ2-3, with 16 bases that match TRBD2. The CDR3 has 17 residues. Per germline, CDR1 KGHSH and CDR2 LQKENI. V shed 0 bases, J shed 7 bases, and the junction held 4 bases outside the gene matches. This CDR3 is CASSPPGLAGGLNTQYF. The DNA of the CDR3 is TGTGCCAGCTCACCACCGGGACTAGCGGGGGGGCTGAATACGCAGTATTTT.

V gene TRBV29-1 combines with J gene TRBJ1-1, with TRBD1 matching over 9 bases. Looked up from germline, CDR1 is SQVTM and CDR2 is ANQGSEA. The CDR3 runs to 17 residues. J was trimmed by 3 bases and V by 6 bases; bases with no gene match: 17. Here the CDR3 reads CSVIPGTGSPLDTEAFF. The CDR3 bases are TGCAGCGTGATCCCCGGGACAGGGTCCCCTTTGGACACTGAAGCTTTCTTT.

This clone was seen more than once but under ten times. The J gene is TRBJ1-1, the V gene TRBV27; 10 bases align to TRBD1. CDR1 and CDR2 (germline): MNHEY, SMNVEV (reference sequence). The CDR3 has 15 residues. Trimming removed 3 bases from V and 4 bases from J; junction bases left unmatched: 5. The CDR3 protein is CASSFWGTGATEAFF. The CDR3 DNA reads TGTGCCAGCAGTTTTTGGGGGACAGGGGCCACTGAAGCTTTCTTT.

This clone came up once. CDR3 in DNA: TGTGCCAGCAGTGAATGGGGTAGCGGGGGGGCAAACTACAATGAGCAGTTCTTC. This encodes CASSEWGSGGANYNEQFF. The chain joins TRBV25-1 to TRBJ2-1; 11 bases line up with TRBD2. The germline V gene encodes CDR1 MGHDK and CDR2 SYGVNS. CDR3 length: 18 residues. V lost 1 base to trimming and J lost 3 bases; unmatched junction nucleotides: 8.

This chain joins TRBV3-1 (or the pseudogene TRBV3-2) and TRBJ1-4; D is unresolved. Germline V CDR1 and CDR2: LGHDT, YNNKEL (reference sequence). The CDR3 contains 14 residues. The ends were cut back, 6 bases at V and 3 bases at J, with 11 bases in the middle. The DNA of the CDR3 is TGTGCCAGCAGTCTCGGCGGCTCTAATGAAAAACTGTTTTTT. Amino acids: CASSLGGSNEKLFF.

The chain couples TRBV5-1 to TRBJ2-1, with 14 positions matching TRBD2. From germline, CDR1 is SGHRS and CDR2 YFSETQ. The V and J ends lost 3 bases and 5 bases, in that order; junction bases with no gene match: 4. This CDR3 contains 16 residues. The CDR3 region has the DNA TGCGCCAGCAGCTCCCGACTAGCGGGGGGGGACAATGAGCAGTTCTTC. It yields the protein CASSSRLAGGDNEQFF.

J is TRBJ2-3 and V is TRBV4-1; 12 bases are a match to TRBD2. Germline lookup yields CDR1 MGHRA and CDR2 YSYEKL. Germline trimming cut 4 bases from V and 8 bases from J; bases unmatched to any gene: 13. This CDR3 has 17 amino acids. This chain's CDR3 is CASSPLGLAGGEGTQYF. CDR3 DNA sequence: TGCGCCAGCAGCCCCCTCGGCCTAGCGGGGGGGGAGGGTACGCAGTATTTT.

V is TRBV5-4 and J is TRBJ2-5; 10 bases agree with TRBD2. Germline V gives CDR1 SGHNT, CDR2 YYREEE (reference sequence). CDR3 length equals 16 residues. The junction had 3 bases not matched to a gene; V was cut back by 0 bases and J by 1 base. CDR3 sequence reads: CASSLGLAGLQETQYF. As DNA, the CDR3 is TGTGCCAGCAGCTTGGGACTAGCGGGTCTCCAAGAGACCCAGTACTTC.